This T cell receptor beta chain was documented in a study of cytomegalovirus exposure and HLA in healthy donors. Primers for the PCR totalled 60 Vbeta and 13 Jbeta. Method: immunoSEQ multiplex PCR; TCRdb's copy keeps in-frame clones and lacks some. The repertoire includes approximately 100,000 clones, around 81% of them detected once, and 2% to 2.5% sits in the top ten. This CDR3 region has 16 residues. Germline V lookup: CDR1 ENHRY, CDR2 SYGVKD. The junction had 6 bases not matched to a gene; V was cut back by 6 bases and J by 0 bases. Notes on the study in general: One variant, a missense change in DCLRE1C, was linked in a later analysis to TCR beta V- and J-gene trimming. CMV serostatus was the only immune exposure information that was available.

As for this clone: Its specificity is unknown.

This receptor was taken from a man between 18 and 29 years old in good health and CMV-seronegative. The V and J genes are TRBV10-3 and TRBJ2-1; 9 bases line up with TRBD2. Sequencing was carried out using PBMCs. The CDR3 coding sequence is TGTGCCATCAGGGGGACTAGCCTTAACTCCTACAATGAGCAGTTCTTC. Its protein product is CAIRGTSLNSYNEQFF.